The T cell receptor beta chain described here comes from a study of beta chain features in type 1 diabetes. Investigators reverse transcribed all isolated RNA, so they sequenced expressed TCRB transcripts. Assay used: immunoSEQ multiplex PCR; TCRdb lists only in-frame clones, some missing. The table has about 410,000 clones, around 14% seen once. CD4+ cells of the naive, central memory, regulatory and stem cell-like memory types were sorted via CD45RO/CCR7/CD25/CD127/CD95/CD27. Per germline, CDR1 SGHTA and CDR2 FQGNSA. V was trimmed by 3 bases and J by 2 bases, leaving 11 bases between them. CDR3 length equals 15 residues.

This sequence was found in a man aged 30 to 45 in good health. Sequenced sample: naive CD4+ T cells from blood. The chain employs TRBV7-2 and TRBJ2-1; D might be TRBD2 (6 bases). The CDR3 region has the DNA TGTGCCAGCAGCTTCGGGAGTAGGGCCTACAATGAGCAGTTCTTC. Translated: CASSFGSRAYNEQFF. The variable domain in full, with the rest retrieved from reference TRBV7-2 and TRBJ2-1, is GAGVSQSPSNKVTEKGKDVELRCDPISGHTALYWYRQSLGQGLEFLIYFQGNSAPDKSGLPSDRFSAERTGGSVSTLTIQRTQQEDSAVYLCASSFGSRAYNEQFFGPGTRLTVL.